Described below is a single T cell receptor beta chain sequence and its context. This entry belongs to a study of shared T cell receptors in the human thymus. Produced via immunoSEQ multiplex PCR; TCRdb's table is partial and in-frame only. The sample contains around 730,000 clones, 70% to 90% of which appear only once. Germline V gives CDR1 MGHRA, CDR2 YSYEKL. The CDR3 runs to 17 residues. V lost 0 bases and J lost 1; bases outside the gene matches: 7. The sample was also reused in another study, on human thymus T cells. From that report: Obtained as resections during corrective heart surgery, the thymus tissue was then studied.

V is TRBV4-1 and J is TRBJ1-1; 8 bases map to TRBD1. The receptor's source is a girl under three years old with a congenital heart defect. The sample comprised thymocytes. The CDR3 DNA follows: TGCGCCAGCAGCCAAGATTCGCAGGGGGCCTCGAACACTGAAGCTTTCTTT. Protein product: CASSQDSQGASNTEAFF.